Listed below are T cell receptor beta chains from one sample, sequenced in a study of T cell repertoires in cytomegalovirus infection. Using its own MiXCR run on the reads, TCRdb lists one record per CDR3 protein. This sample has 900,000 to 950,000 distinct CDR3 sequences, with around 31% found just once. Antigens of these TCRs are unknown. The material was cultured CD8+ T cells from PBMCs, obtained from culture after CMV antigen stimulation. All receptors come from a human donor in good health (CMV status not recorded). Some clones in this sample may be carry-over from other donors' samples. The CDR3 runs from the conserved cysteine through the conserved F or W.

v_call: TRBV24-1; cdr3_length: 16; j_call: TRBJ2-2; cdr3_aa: CATSDRRNSNTGELFF
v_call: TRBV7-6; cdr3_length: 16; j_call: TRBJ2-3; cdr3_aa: CASSSFSGGATDTQYF
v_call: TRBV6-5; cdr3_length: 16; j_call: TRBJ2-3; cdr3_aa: CASSLSGSGGSNTQYF
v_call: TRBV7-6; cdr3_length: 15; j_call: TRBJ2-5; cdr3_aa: CASIQQGANGETQYF
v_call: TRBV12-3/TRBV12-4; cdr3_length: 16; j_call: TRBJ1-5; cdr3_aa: CASSPPGALGYQPQHF
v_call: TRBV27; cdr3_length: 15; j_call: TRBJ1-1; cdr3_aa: CASSSETGGPLEAFF
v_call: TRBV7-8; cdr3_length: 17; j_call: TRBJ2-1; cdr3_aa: CASSVRGSVSSYNEQFF
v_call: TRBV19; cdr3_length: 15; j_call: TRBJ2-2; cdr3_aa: CASSLNLWNTGELFF
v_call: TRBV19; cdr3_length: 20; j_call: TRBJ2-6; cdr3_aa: CASSIVEEGLANSGANVLTF
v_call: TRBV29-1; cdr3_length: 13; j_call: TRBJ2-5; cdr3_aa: CSVYSGARETQYF
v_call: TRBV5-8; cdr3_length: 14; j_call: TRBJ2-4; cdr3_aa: CASSLGQGTNIQYF
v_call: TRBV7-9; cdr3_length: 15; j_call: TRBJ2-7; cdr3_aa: CASSFPDRVTYEQYF
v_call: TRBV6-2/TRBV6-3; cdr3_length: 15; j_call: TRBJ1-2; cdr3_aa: CANSYSGQVYYGYTF
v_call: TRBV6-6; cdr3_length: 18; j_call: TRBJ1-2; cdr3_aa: CASSYSLQGPPLGDGYTF
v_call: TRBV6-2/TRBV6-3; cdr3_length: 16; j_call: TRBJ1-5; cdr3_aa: CASSPLVTGGNQPQHF
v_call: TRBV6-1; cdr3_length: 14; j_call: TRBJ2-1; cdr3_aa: CASSQIDGTTEQFF
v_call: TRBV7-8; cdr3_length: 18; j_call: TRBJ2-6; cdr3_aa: CASSFRTGGSSGANVLTF
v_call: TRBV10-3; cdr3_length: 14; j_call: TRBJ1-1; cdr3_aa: CAISDTGYETEAFF
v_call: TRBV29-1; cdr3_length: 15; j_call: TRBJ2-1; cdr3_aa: CSVYLAGGPYNEQFF
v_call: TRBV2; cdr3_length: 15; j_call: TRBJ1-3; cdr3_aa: CASRRAGASGNTIYF
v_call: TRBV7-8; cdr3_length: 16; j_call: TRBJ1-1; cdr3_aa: CASSLRADLYSTEAFF
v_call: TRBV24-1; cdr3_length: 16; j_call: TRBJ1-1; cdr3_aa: CATSDLGKGGRAEAFF
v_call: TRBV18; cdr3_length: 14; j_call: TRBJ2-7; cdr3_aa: CASSPPALPYEQYF
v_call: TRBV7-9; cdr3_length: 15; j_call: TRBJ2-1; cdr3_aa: CASSWDSLRGLEQFF
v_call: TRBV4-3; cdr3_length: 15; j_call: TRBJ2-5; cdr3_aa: CASSQMQGALETQYF
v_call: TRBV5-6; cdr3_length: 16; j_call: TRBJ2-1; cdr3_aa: CASSFRTSGGHNEQFF
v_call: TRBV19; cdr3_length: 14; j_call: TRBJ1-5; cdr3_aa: CASSVRQGAGPQHF
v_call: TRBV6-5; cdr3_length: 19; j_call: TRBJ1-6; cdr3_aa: CASSYNGNSGTGHSSPLHF
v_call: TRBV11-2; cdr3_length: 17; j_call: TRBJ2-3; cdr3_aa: CASSSGTSGGAGDTQYF
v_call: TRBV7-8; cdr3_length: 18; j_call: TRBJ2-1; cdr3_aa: CASSKGLAGGRGYNEQFF
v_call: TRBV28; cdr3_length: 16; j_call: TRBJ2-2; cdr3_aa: CASSLLAGWGTGELFF
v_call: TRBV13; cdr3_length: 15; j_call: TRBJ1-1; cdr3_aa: CASRPGTIMNTEAFF
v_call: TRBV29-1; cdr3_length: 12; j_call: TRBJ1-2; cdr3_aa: CSGFQGLYGYTF
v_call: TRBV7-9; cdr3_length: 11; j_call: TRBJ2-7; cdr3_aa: CASSSIYEQYF
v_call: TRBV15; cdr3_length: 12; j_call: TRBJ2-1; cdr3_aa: CATSRPNNEQFF
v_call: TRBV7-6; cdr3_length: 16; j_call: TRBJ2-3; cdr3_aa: CVSSPEQGRLTDTQYF
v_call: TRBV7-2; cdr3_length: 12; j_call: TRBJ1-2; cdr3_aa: CASSWALQGYTF
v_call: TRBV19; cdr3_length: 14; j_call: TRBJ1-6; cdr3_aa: CASSTDRDNSPLHF
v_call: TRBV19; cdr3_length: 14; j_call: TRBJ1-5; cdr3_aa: CASSIYDSNQPQHF
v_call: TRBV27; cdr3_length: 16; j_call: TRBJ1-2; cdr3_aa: CASSALGQGGNYGYTF
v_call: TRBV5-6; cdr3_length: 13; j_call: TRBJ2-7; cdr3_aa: CASSLGSVHEQYF
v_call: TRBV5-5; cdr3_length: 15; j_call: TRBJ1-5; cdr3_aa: CASSDGGTGIQPQHF
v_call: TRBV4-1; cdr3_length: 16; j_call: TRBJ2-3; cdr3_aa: CASSQWTGPSTDTQYF
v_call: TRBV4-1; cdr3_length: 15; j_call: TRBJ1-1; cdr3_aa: CASSQRESYLAEAFF
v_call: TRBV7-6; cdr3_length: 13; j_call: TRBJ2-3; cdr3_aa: CARSLNPGDTQYF
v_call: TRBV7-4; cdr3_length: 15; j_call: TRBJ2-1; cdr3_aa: CASSFGGGRYNEQFF
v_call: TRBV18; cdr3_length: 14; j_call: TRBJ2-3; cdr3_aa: CASSPGTATDTQYF
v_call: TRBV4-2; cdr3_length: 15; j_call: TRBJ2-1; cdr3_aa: CASSQVRDSYNEQFF
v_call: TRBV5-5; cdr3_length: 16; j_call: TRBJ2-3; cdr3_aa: CASLGLAGGRADTQYF
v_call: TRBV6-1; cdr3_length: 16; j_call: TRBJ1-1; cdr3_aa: CASSNGPGQGRTEAFF
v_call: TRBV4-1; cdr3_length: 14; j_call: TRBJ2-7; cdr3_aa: CASSQTGGHYEQYF
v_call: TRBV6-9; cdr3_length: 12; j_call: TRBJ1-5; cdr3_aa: CATPPSNQPQHF
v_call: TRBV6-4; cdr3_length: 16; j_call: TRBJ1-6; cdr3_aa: CASSDSQGSYNSPLHF
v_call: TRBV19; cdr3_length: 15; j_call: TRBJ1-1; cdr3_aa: CASSMVEGGTTEAFF
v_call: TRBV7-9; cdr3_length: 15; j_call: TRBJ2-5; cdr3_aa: CASSPPLRGASTQYF
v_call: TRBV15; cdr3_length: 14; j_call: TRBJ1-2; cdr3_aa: CATSSQETGLGYTF
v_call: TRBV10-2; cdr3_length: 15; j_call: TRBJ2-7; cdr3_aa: CASSEPGGKTYEQYF
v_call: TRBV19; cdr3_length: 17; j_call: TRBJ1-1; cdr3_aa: CASSSRRQGLGNTEAFF
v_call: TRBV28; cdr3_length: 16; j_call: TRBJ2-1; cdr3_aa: CASSLYRDSSYNEQFF